The entry below describes one T cell receptor (beta chain). Antigen unknown. Germline-derived CDR1 and CDR2 are SGHNT and YENEEA. The CDR3 contains 14 residues. The TRB cDNA libraries were prepared by 5' RACE with UMI labels. From the 5' RACE reads, TCRdb lists one entry per CDR3 protein and no DNA. The table lists 50,000 to 65,000 distinct CDR3 sequences. These data are taken from a study of CXCR3-negative and CXCR3-positive naive CD8 T cells. Study context: The libraries yielded 130 million or so TRB reads, about 1.5 +/- 0.3 million each.

Whole-study findings and limits: Greater hydrophobicity was found in TRB CDR3s of CXCR3-positive naive cells than of CXCR3-negative naive cells.

This sequence was found in a human donor in good health. Some clones in this sample may be carry-over from other donors' samples. The chain combines TRBV11-3 with TRBJ1-1; TCRdb reports TRBD1, a call that lacks DNA to check it against. The specimen was naive CXCR3+ CD8+ T cells from blood. The subset was: CD45RO-CCR7+CD27+CD95- naive CD8+ T cells expressing CXCR3 (TNR3+). CDR3 in amino acids: CASSHRDMNTEAFF.